This TCR beta chain was sequenced in a study of blood T cells in healthy people across ages. A second PCR, run for roughly 7 to 12 cycles, used a sample-barcoded 5' primer plus a J-beta primer mix. TCRdb reprocessed the 5' RACE reads with MiXCR, giving one entry per CDR3 protein. Here the sample spans roughly 1 million distinct CDR3 sequences, under 30% being singletons. The CDR3 runs 16 residues. Germline V gives CDR1 SEHNR, CDR2 FQNEAQ (reference sequence). V dropped 5 bases and J dropped 2 bases, with 16 bases sitting between them. This clonotype was observed a handful of times. These sequences were also reported in another study, on T cells of mothers and their children.

This clonotype was sampled from a girl aged 2 to 10 in good health. The sample taken for sequencing was blood. The chain joins TRBV7-9 to TRBJ2-1; D remains ambiguous. The CDR3: CASSARFAVTYNEQFF. The DNA for the CDR3 is TGTGCCAGCAGCGCCCGTTTCGCGGTAACCTACAATGAGCAGTTCTTC.